The clone carrying this T cell receptor beta chain is a singleton in its sample. This sample was included in a study of cytomegalovirus exposure and HLA in healthy donors. A multiplex PCR was run with 60 Vbeta primers and 13 Jbeta primers. Sequencing was performed with immunoSEQ multiplex PCR; in TCRdb, only in-frame clones are kept and a portion is missing. The sample contains about 160,000 clones, about 80% of which appear only once. V lost 7 bases, J lost 8 bases, and 15 bases stayed unmatched. This CDR3 has 15 residues. CDR1 is SQVTM, CDR2 ANQGSEA, per germline. The TCR originated in a woman aged 50 to 65 in good health and CMV-seropositive. V usage is TRBV29-1 and J usage is TRBJ2-2, with TRBD1 matching 8 bases. Material: PBMCs. The CDR3 sequence: CSAQITDRVEGELFF. The DNA of the CDR3 is TGCAGCGCGCAAATAACGGACAGGGTGGAGGGGGAGCTGTTTTTT.